The 5 T cell receptor beta chains reported below all come from one sample, sequenced in a study of blood T cell repertoires in COVID-19. Assay used: immunoSEQ multiplex PCR; TCRdb lists only in-frame clones, some missing. The data show approximately 50,000 clones, around nine tenths seen once. The material sequenced was peripheral blood. The receptors stem from a human donor in a cohort sampled during active COVID-19.

The chain employs TRBV6-5 and TRBJ1-4; D is uncertain. The germline CDR1 and CDR2 sequences are MNHEY and SVGAGI. V lost 8 bases, J lost 0 bases, and 7 bases lay in between. The CDR3 totals 13 residues. CDR3 sequence: CASGRATNEKLFF. CDR3 coding DNA: TGTGCCAGCGGGAGAGCAACTAATGAAAAACTGTTTTTT.

The chain employs TRBV5-1 and TRBJ1-1; D remains unclear. Germline-derived CDR1 and CDR2 are SGHRS and YFSETQ. The CDR3 is made up of 16 amino acids. Trimming took 4 bases from V and 0 from J, leaving 16 bases between them. The CDR3 sequence is CASSLARTGMNTEAFF. The CDR3, as DNA: TGCGCCAGCAGCCTTGCCCGGACGGGAATGAACACTGAAGCTTTCTTT.

The chain carries TRBV12-5 and TRBJ2-1; D might be TRBD2 (5 bases). Germline CDR1 reads LGHNT; CDR2 reads FRNRAP. The CDR3 is 16 amino acids. V lost 4 bases to trimming and J lost 8 bases, with 21 bases between them. The CDR3 loop is CASGSPRGSGDYEQFF. CDR3 DNA: TGTGCTAGTGGTTCCCCGCGAGGGAGCGGAGACTATGAGCAGTTCTTC. The whole variable domain, remainder taken from reference TRBV12-5 and TRBJ2-1, is DARVTQTPRHKVTEMGQEVTMRCQPILGHNTVFWYRQTMMQGLELLAYFRNRAPLDDSGMPKDRFSAEMPDATLATLKIQPSEPRDSAVYFCASGSPRGSGDYEQFFGPGTRLTVL.

A single count supports this clone. The genes are TRBV28 and TRBJ1-4, with 7 bases aligning to TRBD1. The ends lost 6 bases at V and 8 bases at J; junction bases unmatched: 9. Germline V gene data show CDR1 as MDHEN and CDR2 as SYDVKM. CDR3 size: 14 residues. CDR3 in amino acids: CASRSTGSGEKLFF. CDR3 DNA sequence: TGTGCCAGCAGGTCGACAGGGAGTGGAGAAAAACTGTTTTTT. Drawing the rest from reference TRBV28 and TRBJ1-4, the complete variable domain is DVKVTQSSRYLVKRTGEKVFLECVQDMDHENMFWYRQDPGLGLRLIYFSYDVKMKEKGDIPEGYSVSREKKERFSLILESASTNQTSMYLCASRSTGSGEKLFFGSGTQLSVL.

The chain links TRBV2 to TRBJ2-1; 16 nucleotides agree with TRBD2. Germline V gene sequence: CDR1 SNHLY, CDR2 FYNNEI. The CDR3 consists of 15 residues. The V gene end was trimmed by 6 bases and the J gene end by 9 bases; junction bases not matched to a gene: 5. CDR3 DNA: TGTGCCAGCAGGGGGACTAGCGGGAGGGCCGGTGAGCAGTTCTTC. The encoded protein is CASRGTSGRAGEQFF.